One sample yielded the 32 T cell receptor beta chains listed below, sequenced in a study of blood T cell repertoires in COVID-19. Produced via immunoSEQ multiplex PCR; TCRdb's table is partial and in-frame only. This sample carries roughly 26,000 clones, 75% to 90% of them seen once, and the ten largest clones take about 25%. Source material: peripheral blood. All receptors derive from a human donor with active COVID-19. The donor label of this sample is uncertain.

The gene calls are TRBV25-1 and TRBJ2-5, with TRBD1 matching over 8 bases. Trimming removed 5 bases from V and 0 bases from J; junction bases left unmatched: 5. This CDR3 is 15 amino acids long. Per the germline V gene, CDR1 is MGHDK and CDR2 is SYGVNS. CDR3 loop: CASSPPGQDQETQYF. The CDR3 coding sequence is TGTGCCAGCAGTCCCCCGGGACAGGACCAAGAGACCCAGTACTTC.

The chain recombines TRBV6-4 with TRBJ2-3; possibly TRBD2 for D (7 bases). Germline loops: CDR1 MRHNA, CDR2 SNTAGT. The V gene lost 3 bases and the J gene lost 5 bases, with 9 bases spanning the gap. The CDR3 is 13 amino acids. CDR3 in DNA: TGTGCCAGCAGTGAGGGAGGGGGAGATACGCAGTATTTT. Protein product: CASSEGGGDTQYF.

The chain employs TRBV14 and TRBJ1-6, with a possible D match to TRBD1 (6 bases). Germline V gives CDR1 SGHDN, CDR2 FVKESK. There are 17 residues in the CDR3. Between the trimmed V and J ends, which lost 0 bases and 7 bases, there was a span of 16 bases. This CDR3 reads CASSQEYGGRGNSPLHF. The CDR3 DNA reads as TGTGCCAGCAGCCAAGAATATGGGGGAAGGGGGAATTCACCCCTCCACTTT.

The genes are TRBV4-2 and TRBJ2-7, with a tentative D call TRBD1 (6 bases). CDR1 and CDR2 from the germline V gene are LGHNA and YNFKEQ. The CDR3 totals 15 residues. The ends were cut back, 0 bases at V and 5 bases at J, with 14 bases in the middle. The CDR3 nucleotides are TGTGCCAGCAGCCAAGATTTGAGGGGGAACGACGAGCAGTACTTC. Translated, it gives CASSQDLRGNDEQYF.

CDR3 in DNA: TGTGCCAGTGGGGGAGGGGCCAGTAGGAATTCACCCCTCCACTTT. This codes for CASGGGASRNSPLHF. V gene TRBV19 combines with J gene TRBJ1-6; TRBD1 might be the D (5 bases). V was pared by 8 bases and J by 7 bases, with 18 bases between. From germline, CDR1 is LNHDA and CDR2 SQIVND (reference sequence). The CDR3 consists of 15 residues. Combining the CDR3 with reference TRBV19 and TRBJ1-6 gives the whole variable domain DGGITQSPKYLFRKEGQNVTLSCEQNLNHDAMYWYRQDPGQGLRLIYYSQIVNDFQKGDIAEGYSVSREKKESFPLTVTSAQKNPTAFYLCASGGGASRNSPLHFGNGTRLTVT.

The genes are TRBV6-6 and TRBJ1-2; perhaps TRBD1 as D (6 bases). This CDR3 spans 15 amino acids. V was pared by 6 bases and J by 1 base, with 15 bases between. Germline V gives CDR1 MNHNY, CDR2 SVGAGI (reference sequence). The CDR3 is CASRPEDRLNYGYTF. The CDR3 DNA reads TGTGCCAGCAGGCCCGAGGACAGACTTAACTATGGCTACACCTTC.

The chain is built from TRBV7-8 and TRBJ1-4, with D tentatively TRBD1 (5 bases). The germline V and J ends were trimmed by 5 bases and 11 bases, with 30 bases remaining between them. Germline V CDR1 and CDR2: SGHVS, FQNEAQ. The CDR3 is made up of 18 amino acids. Here the CDR3 DNA reads TGTGCCAGCAGCCCCCCGGGGGTAGTAGGGGATAATGATTGGAAACTGTTTTTT. It translates to CASSPPGVVGDNDWKLFF.

The chain employs TRBV30 and TRBJ2-2; D remains ambiguous. Trimming took 0 bases from V and 4 from J, leaving 12 bases between them. The germline V gene has CDR1 GTSNPN and CDR2 SVGIG (reference sequence). The CDR3 sequence is 15 residues long. CDR3 sequence: CAWSVVRLGTGELFF. The CDR3 DNA sequence: TGTGCCTGGAGTGTAGTAAGACTTGGCACCGGGGAGCTGTTTTTT.

V usage is TRBV5-1 and J usage is TRBJ1-2; TRBD1 is a possible D gene (6 bases). This CDR3 has 14 residues. The V and J ends lost 4 bases and 3 bases respectively, with 13 bases between them. Germline V gives CDR1 SGHRS, CDR2 YFSETQ. CDR3 protein: CASSRTGSDYGYTF. CDR3 sequence (DNA): TGCGCCAGCAGCCGTACAGGGTCTGACTATGGCTACACCTTC. Based on the CDR3 plus reference TRBV5-1 and TRBJ1-2, the full variable domain is KAGVTQTPRYLIKTRGQQVTLSCSPISGHRSVSWYQQTPGQGLQFLFEYFSETQRNKGNFPGRFSGRQFSNSRSEMNVSTLELGDSALYLCASSRTGSDYGYTFGSGTRLTVV.

Comment on this clone: At one end, the junction sequence differs from germline, possibly due to a read error. V is TRBV2 and J is TRBJ1-5, with 7 positions matching TRBD1. CDR1 is SNHLY and CDR2 is FYNNEI in the germline V gene. The CDR3 sequence is 13 residues long. The CDR3 region is CASGRRTGQPEHF. DNA for the CDR3: TGTGCCAGCGGACGCCGGACGGGACAGCCCGAGCATTTT. The whole variable domain, remainder taken from reference TRBV2 and TRBJ1-5, is EPEVTQTPSHQVTQMGQEVILRCVPISNHLYFYWYRQILGQKVEFLVSFYNNEISEKSEIFDDQFSVERPDGSNFTLKIRSTKLEDSAMYFCASGRRTGQPEHFGDGTRLSIL.

V is TRBV18 and J is TRBJ2-5; 10 nucleotides agree with TRBD2. This CDR3 comprises 20 residues. Germline CDR1 is KGHSH and CDR2 is LQKENI. J gave up 4 bases and V 0 bases, and 17 bases lay outside the gene matches. The CDR3 sequence: CASSPPRLGSSSGRRETQYF. The CDR3 DNA is TGTGCCAGCTCACCACCACGCCTGGGTTCCAGTAGCGGGAGGCGAGAGACCCAGTACTTC.

The chain joins TRBV3-1 (or the pseudogene TRBV3-2) to TRBJ1-5; D may be TRBD1 (5 bases). The CDR3 has 18 amino acids. Looked up from germline, CDR1 is LGHDT and CDR2 is YNNKEL (reference sequence). V dropped 1 base and J dropped 1 base, with 17 bases sitting between them. DNA of the CDR3: TGTGCCAGCAGCCAAGCTCATCACGGGGGGAAGAGCAATCAGCCCCAGCATTTT. It is translated as CASSQAHHGGKSNQPQHF.

This chain joins TRBV7-2 and TRBJ2-3, with D possibly matching TRBD2 (5 bases). Trimming shortened V by 3 bases and J by 3 bases, and 10 bases separated the two germline ends. From germline, CDR1 is SGHTA and CDR2 FQGNSA. This CDR3 comprises 14 residues. CDR3 in DNA: TGTGCCAGCAGCTTGTCCCCGGGGACAGATACGCAGTATTTT. Translated, it gives CASSLSPGTDTQYF.

This clone was observed a few times. This chain joins TRBV19 and TRBJ1-2; no clear D. Trimming took off 6 bases at V and 3 bases at J, with 5 bases between the two ends. The CDR3 is made up of 11 amino acids. Germline-derived CDR1 and CDR2 are LNHDA and SQIVND (reference sequence). The CDR3 spells CASRFDYGYTF. In nucleotides, the CDR3 is TGTGCCAGTAGATTCGACTATGGCTACACCTTC.

The chain carries TRBV6-1 and TRBJ2-1, with D perhaps matching TRBD2 (5 bases). From germline, CDR1 is MNHNS and CDR2 SASEGT. V gave up 4 bases and J gave up 6 bases, with 19 bases separating them. The CDR3 is 16 amino acids. DNA of the CDR3: TGTGCCAGCAGTGGGGCGGGTTCCGCCCTACCCAATGAGCAGTTCTTC. It yields the protein CASSGAGSALPNEQFF.

The V call is TRBV29-1, the J call TRBJ1-1; D is perhaps TRBD1 (5 bases). In germline, CDR1 is SQVTM, CDR2 ANQGSEA. The length of the CDR3 is 16 residues. Trimming cost V 4 bases and J 2 bases, with 20 bases left between them. CDR3 DNA sequence: TGCAGCGTTGGAACGGGGACGCGGGGAACTAACACTGAAGCTTTCTTT. This gives the protein CSVGTGTRGTNTEAFF.

The chain uses TRBV27 and TRBJ2-1, with D possibly TRBD2 on 6 matching bases. Germline V gene lookup returns CDR1 MNHEY and CDR2 SMNVEV (reference sequence). The V end lost 2 bases, the J end lost 15 bases, and 23 bases lay between the germline ends. This CDR3 is built from 15 residues. Written as DNA, the CDR3 is TGTGCCAGCAGTTTAGGTACGGGAGTTGGTTCTCATCTGTTCTTC. This gives the protein CASSLGTGVGSHLFF.

The chain uses TRBV6-6 and TRBJ1-1; the match to TRBD1 covers 8 bases. Per germline, CDR1 MNHNY and CDR2 SVGAGI (reference sequence). The J segment lost 12 bases and the V segment lost 5 bases, leaving 11 bases of the junction unmatched. The CDR3 is 13 residues long. The CDR3 spells CASSTRMDRASFF. The CDR3 DNA follows: TGTGCCAGCAGTACCCGCATGGACAGGGCTTCTTTCTTT.

This chain links TRBV25-1 with TRBJ2-1; TRBD2 is a possible D gene (7 bases). Trimming stripped 3 bases from V and 0 bases from J, with 12 bases between. The CDR3 spans 16 residues. The germline V gene has CDR1 MGHDK and CDR2 SYGVNS. CDR3 sequence reads: CASSDLGGGSYNEQFF. The CDR3 DNA reads TGTGCCAGCAGTGATTTGGGAGGGGGCTCCTACAATGAGCAGTTCTTC.

The chain couples TRBV6-5 to TRBJ2-2; 8 bases map to TRBD1. This CDR3 spans 14 amino acids. Germline trimming cut 5 bases from V and 6 bases from J; bases unmatched to any gene: 5. Germline loops: CDR1 MNHEY, CDR2 SVGAGI. The CDR3 bases are TGTGCCAGCAGTCCAGGGGGCGCACCCGGGGAGCTGTTTTTT. It codes for CASSPGGAPGELFF.

The chain links TRBV23-1 to TRBJ2-2, with 9 bases matching TRBD1. TRBV23-1 is reported as an ORF; its role is uncertain. The V segment lost 6 bases and the J segment 6 bases; nucleotides outside the gene matches: 11. The length of the CDR3 is 16 residues. CDR3 protein: CASRKTGTGLSGELFF. The DNA for the CDR3 is TGCGCCAGCAGAAAAACCGGGACAGGGTTATCCGGGGAGCTGTTTTTT.

V and J are TRBV19 and TRBJ2-5; 15 bases are a match to TRBD2. Germline CDR1 reads LNHDA; CDR2 reads SQIVND (reference sequence). The CDR3 is 17 amino acids. Losses at the gene ends were 7 bases for V and 4 bases for J; bases not matched to a gene: 10. The CDR3 DNA is TGTGCCAGTAACTCGGGACTAGCGGGGGGCTTTCCAGAGACCCAGTACTTC. Translating gives CASNSGLAGGFPETQYF.

The rearrangement links TRBV25-1 to TRBJ2-2, with D possibly matching TRBD2 (5 bases). V was pared by 1 base and J by 5 bases, with 8 bases between. The CDR3 contains 14 residues. Per the germline V gene, CDR1 is MGHDK and CDR2 is SYGVNS. CDR3 region: CASSEFGVTGELFF. Written as DNA, the CDR3 is TGTGCCAGCAGTGAATTCGGGGTTACCGGGGAGCTGTTTTTT.

This clone is medium-sized. V usage is TRBV18 and J usage is TRBJ1-5; tentatively, D is TRBD1 (5 bases). Trimming stripped 3 bases from V and 7 bases from J, with 10 bases between. The V gene's germline CDR1 is KGHSH and CDR2 LQKENI. This CDR3 comprises 13 residues. CDR3 protein: CASSPDSSQPQHF. DNA for the CDR3: TGTGCCAGCTCACCCGACAGTTCCCAGCCCCAGCATTTT.

The rearrangement links TRBV29-1 to TRBJ1-2; possible D gene TRBD1, 6 bases. CDR1 and CDR2 (germline): SQVTM, ANQGSEA. The CDR3 spans 13 residues. With 7 bases removed from V and 4 bases from J, the gap between germline ends came to 16 bases. As DNA, the CDR3 is TGCAGCGCTAACAGGGAACCCGGCTATGGCTACACCTTC. As protein: CSANREPGYGYTF.

This clone was picked up one time. The rearrangement links TRBV7-2 to TRBJ1-2, with D possibly being TRBD1 (5 bases). V was clipped by 5 bases and J by 5 bases, with 12 bases between them. Germline CDR1 SGHTA, CDR2 FQGNSA. This CDR3 has 13 residues. CDR3 DNA: TGTGCCAGCAGCCCCGGGGGAGGATATGGCTACACCTTC. Its translation: CASSPGGGYGYTF.

This clone was seen once. V and J are TRBV30 and TRBJ2-5; 7 bases agree with TRBD2. From germline, CDR1 is GTSNPN and CDR2 SVGIG (reference sequence). The V segment lost 8 bases and the J segment 3 bases; nucleotides outside the gene matches: 3. The CDR3 is made up of 11 amino acids. In DNA, the CDR3 is TGTGCCACGGGGGGAAAAGAGACCCAGTACTTC. This encodes CATGGKETQYF. The variable domain in full, completed from reference TRBV30 and TRBJ2-5, reads SQTIHQWPATLVQPVGSPLSLECTVEGTSNPNLYWYRQAAGRGLQLLFYSVGIGQISSEVPQNLSASRPQDRQFILSSKKLLLSDSGFYLCATGGKETQYFGPGTRLLVL.

The chain couples TRBV28 to TRBJ1-2; 8 bases are a match to TRBD1. The CDR3 is 17 residues long. The J segment lost 1 base and the V segment lost 2 bases, leaving 9 bases of the junction unmatched. Per the germline V gene, CDR1 is MDHEN and CDR2 is SYDVKM. The CDR3 DNA follows: TGTGCCAGCAGTTTAGTTCTGACAGGGGAATATAACTATGGCTACACCTTC. Translated: CASSLVLTGEYNYGYTF.

In the case of this clone: One end of the junction is discordant with germline, which a read error may explain. V is TRBV7-9 and J is TRBJ2-3; tentative D call: TRBD2 (6 bases). The germline V gene encodes CDR1 SEHNR and CDR2 FQNEAQ (reference sequence). The CDR3 is 17 amino acids. CDR3 sequence: CASSLSFSGESTDTQYF. The DNA for the CDR3 is TGCGCCAGCAGCTTAAGTTTTTCGGGGGAATCCACAGATACGCAGTATTTT.

The V and J genes are TRBV6-4 and TRBJ1-5; a possible D gene is TRBD1 (5 bases). Germline V gives CDR1 MRHNA, CDR2 SNTAGT. V shed 10 bases and J shed 7 bases, with 20 bases lying between them. There are 14 residues in the CDR3. The CDR3 is CATHDSPKGQPQHF. The CDR3 DNA reads TGTGCCACCCATGACAGCCCCAAAGGACAGCCCCAGCATTTT.

This clone appeared a few times. This sequence joins TRBV29-1 and TRBJ2-7; 7 bases fit TRBD1. The V and J ends lost 6 bases and 2 bases, in that order; junction bases with no gene match: 10. The germline gives CDR1 SQVTM, CDR2 ANQGSEA. CDR3 size: 14 residues. The CDR3 is CSVSPTGITYEQYF. The CDR3 DNA sequence: TGCAGCGTCTCCCCGACAGGGATCACCTACGAGCAGTACTTC.

The chain uses TRBV30 and TRBJ2-3; 12 nucleotides match TRBD2. CDR3 length: 16 amino acids. Germline CDR1 reads GTSNPN; CDR2 reads SVGIG (reference sequence). V lost 1 base to trimming and J lost 3 bases; unmatched junction nucleotides: 5. CDR3 protein: CAWSGLAGAWTDTQYF. In DNA form, the CDR3 reads TGTGCCTGGAGTGGACTAGCGGGGGCTTGGACAGATACGCAGTATTTT.